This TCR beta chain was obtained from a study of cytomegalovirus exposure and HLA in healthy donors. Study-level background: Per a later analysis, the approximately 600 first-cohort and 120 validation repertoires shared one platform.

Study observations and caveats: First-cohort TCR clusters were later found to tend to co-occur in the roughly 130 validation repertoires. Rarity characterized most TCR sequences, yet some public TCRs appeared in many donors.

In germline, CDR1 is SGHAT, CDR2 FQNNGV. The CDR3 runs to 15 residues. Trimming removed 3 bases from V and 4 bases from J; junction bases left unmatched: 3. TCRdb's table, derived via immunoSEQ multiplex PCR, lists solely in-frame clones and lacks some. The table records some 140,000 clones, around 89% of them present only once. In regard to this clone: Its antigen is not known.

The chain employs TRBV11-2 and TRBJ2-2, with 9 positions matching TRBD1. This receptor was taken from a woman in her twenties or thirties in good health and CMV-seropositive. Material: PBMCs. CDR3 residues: CASSFPDRGTGELFF. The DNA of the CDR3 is TGTGCCAGCAGCTTTCCGGACAGGGGCACCGGGGAGCTGTTTTTT.